These 21 T cell receptor beta chains were all obtained from the same sample, sequenced in a study of cytomegalovirus exposure and HLA in healthy donors. 13 Jbeta primers and 60 Vbeta primers were used for the PCR. Libraries were prepared by immunoSEQ multiplex PCR; TCRdb keeps only in-frame clonotypes and omits some of them. The sample includes under 100,000 clones, about 70% of them seen just once. Sequencing used PBMCs. The receptors originated from a human donor in good health.

The chain employs TRBV2 and TRBJ1-2; the match to TRBD1 covers 9 bases. Germline CDR1 is SNHLY and CDR2 is FYNNEI. CDR3 length: 14 amino acids. Trimming removed 5 bases from V and 2 bases from J; junction bases left unmatched: 3. CDR3 region: CASSIGTGNYGYTF. The CDR3 region has the DNA TGTGCCAGCAGTATAGGGACAGGGAACTATGGCTACACCTTC.

V is TRBV6-5 and J is TRBJ2-2; D not certain. The CDR3 is 12 amino acids. Germline-derived CDR1 and CDR2 are MNHEY and SVGAGI. V gave up 4 bases and J gave up 10 bases, with 10 bases separating them. The CDR3 loop is CASSLDRKELFF. CDR3 bases: TGTGCCAGCAGTTTAGATCGAAAGGAGCTGTTTTTT.

The rearrangement links TRBV18 to TRBJ1-3, with D possibly TRBD1 on 6 matching bases. This CDR3 has 17 amino acids. CDR1 is KGHSH, CDR2 LQKENI, per germline. V was shortened by 4 bases and J by 0 bases, with 16 bases between the two germline ends. DNA for the CDR3: TGTGCCAGCTCACAAAGCGGGGGCCGAACCTCTGGAAACACCATATATTTT. Translation gives CASSQSGGRTSGNTIYF.

This clone was picked up a small number of times. V and J are TRBV6-5 and TRBJ2-2; TRBD2 aligns across 10 bases. The CDR3 totals 15 residues. Germline V lookup: CDR1 MNHEY, CDR2 SVGAGI. V was clipped by 6 bases and J by 6 bases; unmatched bases: 7. The CDR3 sequence: CASSRAGGPPGELFF. In nucleotides, the CDR3 is TGTGCCAGCAGCAGAGCGGGAGGGCCGCCCGGGGAGCTGTTTTTT.

The chain uses TRBV7-2 and TRBJ1-2, with D possibly TRBD1 on 6 matching bases. The CDR3 consists of 14 residues. Trimming removed 5 bases at V and 8 bases at J, with 18 bases between. Germline V lookup: CDR1 SGHTA, CDR2 FQGNSA. The CDR3 is CASSLNLQGRGYTF. The CDR3 nucleotides read TGTGCCAGCAGCCTCAACCTCCAGGGGCGCGGCTACACCTTC.

This chain connects TRBV2 to TRBJ2-4; 11 positions agree with TRBD2. CDR3 length: 15 amino acids. With 6 bases clipped from V and 5 bases from J, the junction kept 6 bases outside the gene matches. Germline V gives CDR1 SNHLY, CDR2 FYNNEI. In DNA form, the CDR3 reads TGTGCCAGCAGAGTAGCGGGAGGGTGGGAAAACATTCAGTACTTC. Translating gives CASRVAGGWENIQYF.

This rearrangement joins TRBV9 to TRBJ2-2; maybe TRBD2 (5 bases). The V gene lost 0 bases and the J gene lost 2 bases, with 8 bases spanning the gap. Per the germline V gene, CDR1 is SGDLS and CDR2 is YYNGEE. The length of the CDR3 is 15 residues. The CDR3 DNA reads TGTGCCAGCAGCGTAGCTGGGAGCAACACCGGGGAGCTGTTTTTT. Translated, it gives CASSVAGSNTGELFF.

The chain links TRBV5-4 to TRBJ2-1; D remains ambiguous. The V gene's germline CDR1 is SGHNT and CDR2 YYREEE (reference sequence). V lost 1 base and J lost 7, with 9 bases in between. The CDR3 covers 13 residues. As DNA, the CDR3 is TGTGCCAGCAGCTTGATGACTGATAATGAGCAGTTCTTC. It yields the protein CASSLMTDNEQFF.

The J gene is TRBJ1-2, the V gene TRBV19, with TRBD1 matching 8 bases. Germline CDR1 is LNHDA and CDR2 is SQIVND (reference sequence). Unmatched junction bases numbered 10, after V lost 6 bases and J lost 4 bases. The CDR3 is 15 amino acids. CDR3 sequence (DNA): TGTGCCAGTAGCAAAACCCAGACAGGGGCCTATGGCTACACCTTC. It is translated as CASSKTQTGAYGYTF.

This clone was seen more than once but under ten times. This CDR3 is CASTLNTEAFF. The CDR3 nucleotides are TGTGCCAGTACACTAAACACTGAAGCTTTCTTT. V gene TRBV19 combines with J gene TRBJ1-1; D gene ambiguous. CDR3 length equals 11 residues. Trimming left V 7 bases short and J 2 bases short, with 5 bases between. Germline V gene data show CDR1 as LNHDA and CDR2 as SQIVND (reference sequence).

V is TRBV21-1 and J is TRBJ2-7; TRBD1, the table's D call, lacks a check against the DNA. TRBV21-1 is a known pseudogene. The CDR3 totals 16 residues. CDR3 loop: CASSPAPGTDNYEQYF. As DNA, the CDR3 is TGTGCCAGCAGCCCCGCCCCCGGGACAGATAACTACGAGCAGTACTTC.

The V and J genes are TRBV6-5 and TRBJ2-1; 8 nucleotides align to TRBD1. The ends lost 6 bases at V and 5 bases at J; junction bases unmatched: 9. CDR3 length equals 15 residues. Germline values: CDR1 MNHEY, CDR2 SVGAGI. This chain's CDR3 is CASRPPRTGHNEQFF. The CDR3 DNA is TGTGCCAGCAGACCGCCCCGGACAGGGCACAATGAGCAGTTCTTC.

This chain links TRBV5-1 with TRBJ2-4; 7 positions agree with TRBD2. V lost 4 bases, J lost 7 bases, and 11 bases stayed unmatched. The CDR3 covers 15 residues. The germline V gene has CDR1 SGHRS and CDR2 YFSETQ. CDR3 sequence reads: CASSTPGEGRNIQYF. The CDR3 DNA reads as TGCGCCAGCAGCACGCCCGGGGAGGGGCGGAACATTCAGTACTTC.

The chain employs TRBV6-5 and TRBJ1-5; D is ambiguous. The length of the CDR3 is 13 residues. Germline V CDR1 and CDR2: MNHEY, SVGAGI. Trimming shortened V by 6 bases and J by 7 bases, and 13 bases separated the two germline ends. CDR3 in amino acids: CASSRTRTQPQHF. CDR3 sequence (DNA): TGTGCCAGCAGCCGCACCAGAACCCAGCCCCAGCATTTT.

V usage is TRBV25-1 and J usage is TRBJ2-2; 10 positions agree with TRBD1. Per germline, CDR1 MGHDK and CDR2 SYGVNS. J was trimmed by 4 bases and V by 2 bases; bases with no gene match: 1. This CDR3 region has 15 residues. CDR3 sequence reads: CASSEGTGVTGELFF. For the CDR3, the DNA is TGTGCCAGCAGTGAAGGGACAGGGGTCACCGGGGAGCTGTTTTTT.

This clone was seen a few times. The V gene is TRBV4-1, the J gene TRBJ1-1, with TRBD1 identical over 8 bases. V lost 4 bases and J lost 0; bases outside the gene matches: 13. Germline CDR1 is MGHRA and CDR2 is YSYEKL. This CDR3 contains 18 residues. CDR3 in amino acids: CASSPPGTGRWMNTEAFF. The CDR3 DNA reads as TGCGCCAGCAGCCCACCAGGGACAGGTCGTTGGATGAACACTGAAGCTTTCTTT.

The CDR3 loop reads CASSLTGGVLAYGYTF. The CDR3 DNA sequence: TGTGCCAGTAGTTTGACAGGGGGGGTGTTGGCCTATGGCTACACCTTC. The chain couples TRBV19 to TRBJ1-2, with 9 bases matching TRBD1. Germline CDR1 and CDR2: LNHDA and SQIVND (reference sequence). There are 16 residues in the CDR3. V lost 5 bases, J lost 4 bases, and 11 bases stayed unmatched. Full variable domain (missing parts from reference TRBV19 and TRBJ1-2): DGGITQSPKYLFRKEGQNVTLSCEQNLNHDAMYWYRQDPGQGLRLIYYSQIVNDFQKGDIAEGYSVSREKKESFPLTVTSAQKNPTAFYLCASSLTGGVLAYGYTFGSGTRLTVV.

The chain joins TRBV2 to TRBJ1-5; 7 bases fit TRBD1. This CDR3 comprises 13 residues. Germline V gene sequence: CDR1 SNHLY, CDR2 FYNNEI. Trimming cost V 6 bases and J 4 bases; bases outside gene matches: 3. CDR3 nucleotide sequence: TGTGCCAGCAGGGGGACAGCAAATCAGCCCCAGCATTTT. Its translation: CASRGTANQPQHF.

The chain is built from TRBV5-4 and TRBJ2-3, with 7 bases fitting TRBD1. The germline V gene has CDR1 SGHNT and CDR2 YYREEE (reference sequence). The ends lost 2 bases at V and 0 bases at J; junction bases unmatched: 3. This CDR3 is 15 amino acids long. CDR3 loop: CASSLRGPSTDTQYF. The CDR3, as DNA: TGTGCCAGCAGCTTAAGGGGGCCTAGCACAGATACGCAGTATTTT.

CDR3 coding DNA: TGTGCCAGCAGCGTTTCTAGCGGGAACGTACGGGAGCAGTACTTC. This translates into CASSVSSGNVREQYF. This chain joins TRBV9 and TRBJ2-7, with TRBD2 matching over 9 bases. This CDR3 has 15 amino acids. Germline lookup yields CDR1 SGDLS and CDR2 YYNGEE. V trimming: 2 bases; J trimming: 7 bases; junction bases outside the gene matches: 10. Combining the CDR3 with reference TRBV9 and TRBJ2-7 gives the whole variable domain DSGVTQTPKHLITATGQRVTLRCSPRSGDLSVYWYQQSLDQGLQFLIQYYNGEERAKGNILERFSAQQFPDLHSELNLSSLELGDSALYFCASSVSSGNVREQYFGPGTRLTVT.

The genes are TRBV7-2 and TRBJ2-7; TRBD1 agrees at 7 bases. Per germline, CDR1 SGHTA and CDR2 FQGNSA. This CDR3 is 14 amino acids long. Trimming took 1 base from V and 2 from J; bases not matched to a gene: 2. CDR3 amino acids: CASSLDRGTYEQYF. In nucleotides, the CDR3 is TGTGCCAGCAGCTTAGACAGGGGAACCTACGAGCAGTACTTC.